The T cell receptor beta chain under discussion was sequenced for a study of Graves' ophthalmopathy and Graves' hyperthyroidism listed by TCRdb under 2018. With respect to the entire study: Peripheral blood was collected at initial diagnosis, before any treatment. TCR beta repertoire signatures were used to distinguish Graves' ophthalmopathy from Graves' hyperthyroidism and to predict progression to ophthalmopathy. In total, approximately 140 blood samples were TCR-sequenced: 43 ophthalmopathy, some 75 hyperthyroidism and 17 hyperthyroidism-to-ophthalmopathy patients. To explore V-J signatures distinguishing ophthalmopathy from hyperthyroidism, a discovery set of roughly 98 patients (about 41 ophthalmopathy, 57 stable hyperthyroidism) was enrolled. The independent validation cohort included roughly 19 hyperthyroidism patients plus 17 patients who later progressed from hyperthyroidism to ophthalmopathy. In six hyperthyroidism patients, the T-cell repertoire of thyroid tissue was compared with the T-cell repertoire of blood. After sampling, hyperthyroidism patients received methimazole starting at 30 mg daily, and ophthalmopathy patients received high-dose intravenous methylprednisolone. Study-level results and caveats: The 13-signature model separated ophthalmopathy from stable hyperthyroidism with about 86% sensitivity and 81.08% specificity in cross-validation, and 80%/75% in the test set. No statistical method was used to predetermine the sample size, and group allocation was not hidden from the investigators. In validation, the model predicted ophthalmopathy progression with about 71% sensitivity and approximately 78% specificity; approximately 12 predicted patients were CT-confirmed with GO in a median of around 6 months. Most expanded thyroid clonotypes with a frequency above 0.001 also appeared in blood, which suggests that blood repertoires may reflect the immune response in the thyroid.

The CDR3 sequence holds 15 residues, the cysteine and phenylalanine included. The CDR3 DNA has 45 bases and is translated from base 1. V is trimmed back by 3 bases and J by 1 base, and the junction contains 8 bases that no gene match accounts for. Sequences GTSNPN (CDR1) and SVGIG (CDR2) are obtained from the germline V gene (reference sequence). The table lists this clonotype with many counts. Its antigen is unknown. Base qualities are not at hand, and no much larger clone is one base apart. For repertoire sequencing, the TCR beta CDR3 regions were amplified from RNA transcripts. The first round was an RT-PCR using HTBI primers with the Qiagen OneStep RT-PCR kit, and this first round was followed by a second-round multiplex PCR, then size selection and purification. Libraries were sequenced paired-end with 100 bp reads on an Illumina HiSeq2000. In the authors' own workflow: SOAPnuke was used to process the reads, removing any read that contained adapters or uncalled bases, had a mean Phred below 15, or lacked an exact match to the constant primer or identifier. High-quality paired reads were merged with COPE v1.2.5. Unique nucleotide sequences were defined as clonotypes and aligned to IMGT TRB V, D and J references using MiTCR v1.1. The analysis was limited to V-J combinations with a frequency above 0.0001, which together covered just over 98% of the repertoires. For each V-J combination, a TCR clonal expansion and chaos score was defined as the ratio of F50 clonal expansion to chaos observed in the TCRdist matrix. Features were reduced by Welch's t-statistics and random forest to around 14 V-J combinations, which fed a naive Bayes classifier. The similarity between thyroid and blood repertoires was quantified using the Morisita-Horn index. The public reads were reanalyzed by TCRdb: fastp trimming at Q25, MiXCR alignment, in-frame beta chains only. Each CDR3 protein appears once, grouped with its most common genes and DNA. V and J calls and clone size were set by TCRdb, not the authors. This sample holds 340,000 or so distinct CDR3 sequences; roughly 16% were observed only once. The leading ten clones occupy about 12% of the sample.

Patients with ophthalmopathy had moderately to severely active disease, with a Clinical Activity Score of 3 or more, a NOSPECS grade of 4 or more, and a disease duration of less than 3 months. Patients with other autoimmune diseases, uncontrolled infections, pregnancy or lactation were excluded from the study. Clinical symptoms, serum thyroxine, TRAb, thyroid ultrasound and orbital computed tomography formed the basis of the diagnosis. PBMCs were isolated from 10 ml of fresh peripheral blood by Ficoll-Paque density gradient centrifugation. Total RNA was extracted with Trizol reagent and quality-checked on an Agilent 2100 Bioanalyzer.

Sequencing was done on a sample of peripheral blood. This receptor was taken from an adult man with Graves' ophthalmopathy. This receptor chain uses TRBV30 and TRBJ2-5; TRBD1 aligns with 7 central bases. The encoded CDR3 is CAWRQQGWFQETQYF. The nucleotide sequence reads TGTGCCTGGAGACAACAGGGGTGGTTCCAAGAGACCCAGTACTTC.